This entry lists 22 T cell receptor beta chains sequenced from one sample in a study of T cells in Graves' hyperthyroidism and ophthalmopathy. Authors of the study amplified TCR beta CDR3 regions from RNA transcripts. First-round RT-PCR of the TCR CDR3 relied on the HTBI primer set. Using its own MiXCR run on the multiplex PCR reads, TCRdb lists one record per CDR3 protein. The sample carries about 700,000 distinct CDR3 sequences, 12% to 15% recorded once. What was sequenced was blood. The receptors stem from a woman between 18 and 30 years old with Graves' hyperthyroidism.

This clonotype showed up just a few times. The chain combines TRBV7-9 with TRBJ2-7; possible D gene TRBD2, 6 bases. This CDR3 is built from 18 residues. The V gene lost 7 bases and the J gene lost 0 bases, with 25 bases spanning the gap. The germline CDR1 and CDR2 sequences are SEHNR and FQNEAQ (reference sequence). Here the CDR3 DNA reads TGTGCCAGCACCTCTCGCAGGAAGGGAGGTCACTCCTCCTACGAGCAGTACTTC. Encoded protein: CASTSRRKGGHSSYEQYF.

The CDR3: CASSQVQGGRGYTF. In DNA, the CDR3 is TGCGCCAGCAGCCAAGTTCAGGGGGGGCGTGGCTACACCTTC. V is TRBV4-3 and J is TRBJ1-2, with 7 bases identical to TRBD1. The trim removed 1 base at V and 7 bases at J, leaving 6 bases unmatched. CDR1 and CDR2 (germline): LGHNA, YSLEER. CDR3 length: 14 residues.

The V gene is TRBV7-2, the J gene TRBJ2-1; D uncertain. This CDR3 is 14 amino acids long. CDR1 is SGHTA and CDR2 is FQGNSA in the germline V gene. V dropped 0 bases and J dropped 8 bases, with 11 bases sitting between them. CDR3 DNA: TGTGCCAGCAGCTTAGCGCTGAACCTTCATGAGCAGTTCTTC. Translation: CASSLALNLHEQFF.

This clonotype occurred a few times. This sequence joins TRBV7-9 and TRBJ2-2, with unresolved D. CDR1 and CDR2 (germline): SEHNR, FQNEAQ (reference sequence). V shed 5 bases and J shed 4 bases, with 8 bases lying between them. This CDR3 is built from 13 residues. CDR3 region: CASSPPGTGELFF. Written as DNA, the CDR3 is TGTGCCAGCAGCCCACCTGGCACCGGGGAGCTGTTTTTT. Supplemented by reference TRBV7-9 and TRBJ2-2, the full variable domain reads DTGVSQNPRHKITKRGQNVTFRCDPISEHNRLYWYRQTLGQGPEFLTYFQNEAQLEKSRLLSDRFSAERPKGSFSTLEIQRTEQGDSAMYLCASSPPGTGELFFGEGSRLTVL.

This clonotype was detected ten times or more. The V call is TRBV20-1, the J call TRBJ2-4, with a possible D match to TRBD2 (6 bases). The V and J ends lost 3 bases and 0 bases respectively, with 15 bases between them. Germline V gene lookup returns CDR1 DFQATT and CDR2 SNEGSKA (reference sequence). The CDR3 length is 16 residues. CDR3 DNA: TGCAGTGCTAGTGCGGGAAAAACCTTAGCCAAAAACATTCAGTACTTC. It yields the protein CSASAGKTLAKNIQYF.

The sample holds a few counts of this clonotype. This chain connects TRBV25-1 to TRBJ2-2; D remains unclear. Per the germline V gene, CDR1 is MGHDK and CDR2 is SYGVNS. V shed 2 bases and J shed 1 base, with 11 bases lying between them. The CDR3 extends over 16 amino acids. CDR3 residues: CASSELRSLNTGELFF. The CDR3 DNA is TGTGCCAGCAGTGAACTTAGGAGTCTGAACACCGGGGAGCTGTTTTTT. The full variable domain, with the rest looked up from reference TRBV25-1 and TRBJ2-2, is EADIYQTPRYLVIGTGKKITLECSQTMGHDKMYWYQQDPGMELHLIHYSYGVNSTEKGDLSSESTVSRIRTEHFPLTLESARPSHTSQYLCASSELRSLNTGELFFGEGSRLTVL.

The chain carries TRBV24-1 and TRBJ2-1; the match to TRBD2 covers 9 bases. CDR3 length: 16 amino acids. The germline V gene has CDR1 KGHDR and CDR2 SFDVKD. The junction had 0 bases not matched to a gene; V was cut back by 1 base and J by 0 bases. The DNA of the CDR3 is TGTGCCACCAGTGATTTTAGCGGGAGCTCCTACAATGAGCAGTTCTTC. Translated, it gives CATSDFSGSSYNEQFF.

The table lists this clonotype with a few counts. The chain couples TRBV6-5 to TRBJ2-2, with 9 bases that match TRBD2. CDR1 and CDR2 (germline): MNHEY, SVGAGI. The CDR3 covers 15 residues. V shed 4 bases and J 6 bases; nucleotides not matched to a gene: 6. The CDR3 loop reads CASSSTSGSSGELFF. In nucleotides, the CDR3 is TGTGCCAGCAGTTCTACTAGCGGGTCTTCCGGGGAGCTGTTTTTT.

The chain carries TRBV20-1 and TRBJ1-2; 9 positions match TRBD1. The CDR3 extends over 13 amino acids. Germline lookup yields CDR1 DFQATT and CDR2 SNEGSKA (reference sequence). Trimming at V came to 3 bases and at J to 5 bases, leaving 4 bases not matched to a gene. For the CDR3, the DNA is TGCAGTGCTAGGGACAGGGGAGGATATGGCTACACCTTC. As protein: CSARDRGGYGYTF.

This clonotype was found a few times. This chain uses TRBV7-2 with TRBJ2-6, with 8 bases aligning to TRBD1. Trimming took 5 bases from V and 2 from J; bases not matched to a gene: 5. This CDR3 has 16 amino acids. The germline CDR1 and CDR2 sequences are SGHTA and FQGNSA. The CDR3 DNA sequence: TGTGCCAGCAGCCGACGGACAGGGACTGGGGCCAACGTCCTGACTTTC. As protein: CASSRRTGTGANVLTF.

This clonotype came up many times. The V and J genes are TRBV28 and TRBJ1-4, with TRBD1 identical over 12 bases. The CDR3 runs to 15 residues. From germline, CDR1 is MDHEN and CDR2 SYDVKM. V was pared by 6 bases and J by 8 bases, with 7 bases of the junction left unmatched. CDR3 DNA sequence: TGTGCCAGCAGCCCAGGGACAGGGGGCGGCGAAAAACTGTTTTTT. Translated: CASSPGTGGGEKLFF.

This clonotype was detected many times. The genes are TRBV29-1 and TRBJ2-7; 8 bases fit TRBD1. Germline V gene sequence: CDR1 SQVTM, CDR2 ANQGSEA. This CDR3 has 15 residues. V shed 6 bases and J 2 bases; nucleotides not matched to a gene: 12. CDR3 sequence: CSVLTRQGPPYEQYF. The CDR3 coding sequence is TGCAGCGTCCTCACCCGACAGGGGCCCCCCTACGAGCAGTACTTC.

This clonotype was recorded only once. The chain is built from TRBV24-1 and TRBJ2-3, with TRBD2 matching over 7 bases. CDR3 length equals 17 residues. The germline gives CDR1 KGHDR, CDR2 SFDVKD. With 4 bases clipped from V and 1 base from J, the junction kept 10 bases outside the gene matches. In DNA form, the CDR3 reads TGTGCCACCAGTGAGGTGCGGGGGAGCGGGGGCACAGATACGCAGTATTTT. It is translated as CATSEVRGSGGTDTQYF.

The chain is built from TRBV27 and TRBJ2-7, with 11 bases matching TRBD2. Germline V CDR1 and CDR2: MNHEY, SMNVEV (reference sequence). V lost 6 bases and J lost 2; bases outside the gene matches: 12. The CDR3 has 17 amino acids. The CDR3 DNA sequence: TGTGCCAGCAGCCTACCCACGCTAGCGGGAGGCCCCTACGAGCAGTACTTC. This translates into CASSLPTLAGGPYEQYF.

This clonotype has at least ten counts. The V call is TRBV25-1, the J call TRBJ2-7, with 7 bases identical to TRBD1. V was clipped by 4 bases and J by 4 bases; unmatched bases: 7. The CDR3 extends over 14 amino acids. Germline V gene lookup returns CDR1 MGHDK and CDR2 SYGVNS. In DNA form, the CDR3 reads TGTGCCAGCAGTGTAAACAGGGGATCGTACGAGCAGTACTTC. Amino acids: CASSVNRGSYEQYF.

The CDR3 protein is CSAREAQSYEQYF. CDR3 bases: TGCAGTGCTAGAGAAGCTCAGTCCTACGAGCAGTACTTC. J is TRBJ2-7 and V is TRBV20-1; D is undetermined. The V gene lost 0 bases and the J gene lost 1 base, with 7 bases spanning the gap. Germline V gene data show CDR1 as DFQATT and CDR2 as SNEGSKA (reference sequence). There are 13 residues in the CDR3.

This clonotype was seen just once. CDR3 loop: CASSVTSGRTETQYF. CDR3 in DNA: TGTGCCAGCAGCGTAACCAGCGGGAGGACAGAGACCCAGTACTTC. The J gene is TRBJ2-5, the V gene TRBV7-9; 9 nucleotides agree with TRBD2. CDR1 is SEHNR and CDR2 is FQNEAQ in the germline V gene (reference sequence). With 5 bases clipped from V and 4 bases from J, the junction kept 8 bases outside the gene matches. The CDR3 consists of 15 residues.

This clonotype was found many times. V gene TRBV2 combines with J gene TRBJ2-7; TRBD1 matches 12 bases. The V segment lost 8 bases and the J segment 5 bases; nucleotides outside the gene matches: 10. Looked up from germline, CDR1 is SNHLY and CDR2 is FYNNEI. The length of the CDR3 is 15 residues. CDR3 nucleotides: TGTGCCAGCCGAGCCGGGACAGGGGGCTTGAACGAGCAGTACTTC. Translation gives CASRAGTGGLNEQYF. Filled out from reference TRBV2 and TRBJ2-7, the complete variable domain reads EPEVTQTPSHQVTQMGQEVILRCVPISNHLYFYWYRQILGQKVEFLVSFYNNEISEKSEIFDDQFSVERPDGSNFTLKIRSTKLEDSAMYFCASRAGTGGLNEQYFGPGTRLTVT.

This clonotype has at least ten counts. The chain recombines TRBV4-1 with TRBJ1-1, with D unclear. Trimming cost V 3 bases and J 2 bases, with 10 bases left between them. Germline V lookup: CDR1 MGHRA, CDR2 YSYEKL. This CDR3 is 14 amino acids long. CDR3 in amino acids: CASSHPYSNTEAFF. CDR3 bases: TGCGCCAGCAGCCATCCCTATAGTAACACTGAAGCTTTCTTT.

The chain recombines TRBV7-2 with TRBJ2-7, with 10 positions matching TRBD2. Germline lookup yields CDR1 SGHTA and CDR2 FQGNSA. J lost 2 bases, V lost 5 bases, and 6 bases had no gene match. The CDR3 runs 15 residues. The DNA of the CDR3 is TGTGCCAGCAGCACCCAACTAGCGGGACCCTACGAGCAGTACTTC. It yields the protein CASSTQLAGPYEQYF.

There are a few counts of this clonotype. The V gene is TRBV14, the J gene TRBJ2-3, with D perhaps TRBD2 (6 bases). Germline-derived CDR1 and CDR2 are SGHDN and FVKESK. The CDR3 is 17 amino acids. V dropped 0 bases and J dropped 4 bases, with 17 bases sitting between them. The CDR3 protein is CASSQEQPGSPPDTQYF. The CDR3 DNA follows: TGTGCCAGCAGCCAAGAACAGCCCGGGAGTCCCCCAGATACGCAGTATTTT. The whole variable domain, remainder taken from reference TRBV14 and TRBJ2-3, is EAGVTQFPSHSVIEKGQTVTLRCDPISGHDNLYWYRRVMGKEIKFLLHFVKESKQDESGMPNNRFLAERTGGTYSTLKVQPAELEDSGVYFCASSQEQPGSPPDTQYFGPGTRLTVL.

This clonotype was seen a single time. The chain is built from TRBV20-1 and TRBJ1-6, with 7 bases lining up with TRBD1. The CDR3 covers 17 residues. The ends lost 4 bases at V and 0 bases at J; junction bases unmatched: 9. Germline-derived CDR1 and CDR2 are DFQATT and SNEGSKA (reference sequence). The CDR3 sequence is CSATEDRLYSYNSPLHF. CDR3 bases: TGCAGTGCTACAGAGGACAGGTTATACTCCTATAATTCACCCCTCCACTTT.